The entry below gives a single T cell receptor (beta chain) sequence along with its context. The sample is drawn from a study of blood T cells in healthy people across ages. Combining a sample-barcoded 5' primer with a J-beta primer mix, a second PCR ran for roughly 7 to 11 cycles. TCRdb called the 5' RACE reads again in MiXCR, with one record for every CDR3 protein. This table holds nearly 800,000 distinct CDR3 sequences, around 25% found once. The J segment lost 6 bases and the V segment lost 4 bases, leaving 9 bases of the junction unmatched. CDR1 is MDHEN, CDR2 SYDVKM, per germline. This CDR3 spans 15 amino acids. The same data also contributed to another study, on T cells of mothers and their children. From that report: Barcodes for each sample and 2-4 random nucleotides were added by the M1S primer used in the second PCR.

V and J are TRBV28 and TRBJ2-1, with 7 positions matching TRBD2. Sequenced input: blood. This sequence originates from a boy aged 5-17 years in good health. DNA for the CDR3: TGTGCCAGCAGTTCGAGCGGGAAACCCTTCAATGAGCAGTTCTTC. Translated: CASSSSGKPFNEQFF.